This paragraph reports one T cell receptor (beta chain). Seattle enrolled patients during active infection and tracked them longitudinally. The record originates from a study of blood T cell repertoires in COVID-19. In the study overall: Samples taken during acute and convalescent COVID-19 were collected in the United States, Italy and Spain. Sample material is recorded as cDNA or gDNA derived from T cells, B-cell-depleted T cells, or PBMCs.

The V segment lost 3 bases and the J segment 6 bases; nucleotides outside the gene matches: 6. This CDR3 has 15 residues. CDR1 is KGHDR, CDR2 SFDVKD, per germline. Authors' methods: Reference gene primer amplification yielded estimated nucleated cell counts. Sequencing used immunoSEQ multiplex PCR; TCRdb keeps in-frame clones, though not all of them. Clonal size and the V and J genes are those of that table, whereas D and trimming came from the DNA. The repertoire holds 150,000 to 200,000 clones, with roughly four fifths as singletons. The clonotype originates from a woman at least 80 years old with COVID-19, enrolled during active disease. The J gene is TRBJ2-2, the V gene TRBV24-1; 7 bases agree with TRBD1. Sequencing was carried out using peripheral blood. This CDR3 is CATSDLWDSPGELFF. The CDR3 coding sequence is TGTGCCACCAGTGATCTATGGGACAGCCCCGGGGAGCTGTTTTTT.